This T cell receptor beta chain was sequenced in a study of shared clonotypes between healthy human individuals. Study-wide points: Four donors had around 5.5% of their naive CD4 clonotypes in common.

V shed 4 bases, J shed 0 bases, and the junction held 8 bases outside the gene matches. The CDR3 runs 16 residues. The germline CDR1 and CDR2 sequences are SNHLY and FYNNEI. As to this clone: Its antigen remains unidentified.

The repertoire was sequenced with immunoSEQ multiplex PCR; TCRdb's copy has only in-frame clones and lacks some. The sample holds some 2,400,000 clones, more than 90% seen once. This chain joins TRBV2 and TRBJ2-5; 7 positions match TRBD2. This receptor was identified in a young man in good health. The specimen sequenced was naive CD4+ T cells sorted from blood. Subset noted: CD45RA+ positively selected. The DNA of the CDR3 is TGTGCCAGCAGTGGACGCGGGGGAGGGTACCAAGAGACCCAGTACTTC. This gives the protein CASSGRGGGYQETQYF.